The present T cell receptor (beta chain) was sequenced within a study of beta chain features in type 1 diabetes (dated by TCRdb to 2016 to 2019). For the study in its entirety: Mean age, gender distribution, total cell number and subset yield did not differ between patients and healthy donors. Across all samples, around 100 million sorted cells were examined, and cell number per subset correlated strongly with RNA yield. The study compared the TCRB repertoires of sorted circulating CD4+ T cell subsets in recently diagnosed type 1 diabetes patients with those in matched healthy donors. Whereas all 30 or so donors provided naive and central memory subsets, regulatory and stem cell-like memory subsets were isolated from just 8 patients and about 8 healthy donors. Broader findings and caveats from the paper: Sequencing cDNA rather than genomic DNA could over-represent highly expressing activated cells, although activation and CD3 levels did not differ between groups. Fewer insertions and more nucleotide deletions at VDJ recombination sites were observed in patients with type 1 diabetes, implying thymic rearrangement abnormalities. Because small numbers of individuals were included in the HLA sub-analyses, any influence of HLA type on TCRB rearrangement was left unresolved. A moderate but significant shortening of TCRB CDR3 length was observed in type 1 diabetes patients in all four CD4+ subsets. PCR may preferentially amplify shorter templates, but because patient and control samples were amplified and corrected together, any resulting skew would affect both groups equally. Naive, central memory and regulatory TCRB repertoires appeared to be more similar among patients than among healthy donors.

The entire isolated RNA was reverse transcribed using the High Capacity cDNA Reverse Transcription Kit, and thus expressed TCRB transcripts were sequenced. Deep immunoSEQ sequencing was performed on naive, central memory and regulatory T cell samples, with an average of roughly 3.6 million total reads per sample. Sorted cells were lysed in RLT buffer, and RNA was extracted using DNase-treated RNeasy Micro or Mini kits according to cell number. Each cell subset was processed separately to prevent cross-contamination, with patient and healthy donor samples processed together. TCRB sequences were amplified from cDNA with the immunoSEQ multiplex PCR, producing 87-bp fragments spanning the CDR3 region. Amplicons were sequenced on the Illumina HiSeq platform. From the authors' description of their analysis: PCR bias was corrected computationally using synthetic template baselines, and reads within Hamming distance 2 were collapsed, with unmergeable singletons discarded. Reads were aligned to IMGT to assign V, D and J genes, CDR3 length, and insertions or deletions at six rearrangement sites. Within each subset, clonotype counts were normalized to the number of sorted cells before true diversity and Gini coefficients were calculated with the tcR R package. Repertoire sharing was quantified using the overlap coefficient calculated on TCRB nucleotide sequences. The table comes from immuneACCESS by way of TCRdb, which keeps in-frame sequences with V and J called. Part of the clones is missing from these tables; in studies checked, under half for an unresolved V gene and the rest for unknown reasons. That table is the source of V, J and clone size, and D and trimming were worked out from the DNA. This sample lists around 140,000 clones; around 9% were detected once. The ten biggest clones cover over 0.6% of the sample.

Each donor gave one peripheral blood draw, averaging approximately 110 mL, which was collected into heparinised tubes. A BD FACSAria II and a panel including CD45RO, CCR7, CD25, CD127, CD95 and CD27 were used to sort naive, central memory, regulatory and stem cell-like memory CD4+ T cells. Purity was above 95% for every sorted population. PBMCs were isolated immediately by Lymphoprep density gradient centrifugation and stained directly without culture. So that batch effects would be minimized, each experiment stained and sorted samples in pairs, pairing one healthy donor with one patient. CDR1 and CDR2, per the germline V gene (reference sequence), are MNHEY and SMNVEV. From cysteine to phenylalanine, the CDR3 is 14 amino acids long. The read is trimmed to its CDR3 DNA, 42 bases read in frame from base 1. A distance of 14 bases separates the germline ends of V and J, which lose 5 bases and 4 bases respectively.

Concerning this clone itself: What antigen it recognizes has not been identified. There are no base qualities to consult, and no much larger clone falls within one base.

The source of this sequence is a man under 40 with type 1 diabetes. The sequenced sample consisted of central memory CD4+ T cells from blood. In this chain, TRBV27 is recombined with TRBJ1-1, and perhaps TRBD1 as D gene, on 6 matching bases. The CDR3 loop reads CASSRRGAITEAFF. The DNA sequence is as follows: TGTGCCAGCAGTCGCCGGGGGGCTATCACTGAAGCTTTCTTT.